This T cell receptor (beta chain) was profiled in a study of CXCR3-negative and CXCR3-positive naive CD8 T cells. In regard to this clonotype: Its matching antigen is unknown.

CDR1 MRHNA and CDR2 SNTAGT come from the germline V gene. The CDR3 loop spans 14 amino acids. 5' RACE with UMI labels generated the TRB cDNA libraries. From the 5' RACE reads, TCRdb lists one entry per CDR3 protein and no DNA. The repertoire table contains about 43,000 distinct CDR3 sequences. Study-wide results and caveats: Expression of CXCR3 was partially reduced after cryopreservation, and fresh PBMCs were used in most assays. Naive CXCR3-positive and CXCR3-negative cells shared similar TRBV-TRBJ usage, unlike memory cells.

The chain is built from TRBV6-4 and TRBJ2-1. The clonotype comes from a human donor in good health. Some clones in this sample may be carry-over from other donors' samples. Input material: memory CD8+ T cells from blood. This chain's CDR3 is CASSDSDGYNEQFF.